The rows below give T cell receptor beta chains drawn from one sample of a study of T cell responses to AZD1222 COVID-19 vaccine. TCRdb's copy holds only in-frame clones and misses some; the assay was immunoSEQ multiplex PCR. The sample holds around 100,000 clones, roughly 84% seen once. Sequences were derived from peripheral blood, sampled on day 0 of AZD1222 vaccination. Source of these receptors: an adult in good health. CDR3s include the opening cysteine and the closing phenylalanine or tryptophan. Each record gives: J gene, V gene, CDR3 protein.

J gene: TRBJ2-3; V gene: TRBV20-1; CDR3 protein: CSATELAELGTDTQYF
J gene: TRBJ2-4; V gene: TRBV19; CDR3 protein: CASSIGARLSRIQYF
J gene: TRBJ2-1; V gene: TRBV5-1; CDR3 protein: CASSLGQTSSYNEQFF
J gene: TRBJ1-1; V gene: TRBV19; CDR3 protein: CASSTRRGTEAFF
J gene: TRBJ1-4; V gene: TRBV9; CDR3 protein: CASSMDATSEKLFF
J gene: TRBJ1-3; V gene: TRBV11-3; CDR3 protein: CASSLDLSSGNTIYF
J gene: TRBJ1-3; V gene: TRBV25-1; CDR3 protein: CASSEGGQARGTIYF
J gene: TRBJ2-2; V gene: TRBV9; CDR3 protein: CASSVTGTTYTGELFF
J gene: TRBJ2-3; V gene: TRBV9; CDR3 protein: CASSVATRSPMASTDTQYF
J gene: TRBJ1-2; V gene: TRBV12-3/TRBV12-4; CDR3 protein: CASSFGDYGYTF
J gene: TRBJ1-1; V gene: TRBV28; CDR3 protein: CASRVKWTEAFF
J gene: TRBJ2-4; V gene: TRBV7-2; CDR3 protein: CASSLLKNIQYF
J gene: TRBJ2-5; V gene: TRBV5-8; CDR3 protein: CASSRGGLRGETQYF
J gene: TRBJ1-1; V gene: TRBV28; CDR3 protein: CASSPPARNTEAFF
J gene: TRBJ2-1; V gene: TRBV7-2; CDR3 protein: CASSLPPGQDPYNEQFF
J gene: TRBJ1-3; V gene: TRBV4-2; CDR3 protein: CASSTQGGLGDTIYF
J gene: TRBJ1-4; V gene: TRBV7-9; CDR3 protein: CASSVTDLATNEKLFF
J gene: TRBJ1-2; V gene: TRBV21-1; CDR3 protein: CASSKGGTGGMSNYGYTF